One and the same sample provided the 5 T cell receptor beta chains below, sequenced in a study of cytomegalovirus exposure and HLA in healthy donors. The primer mix had 60 Vbeta and 13 Jbeta primers. Clones were sequenced by immunoSEQ multiplex PCR, and TCRdb holds only the in-frame ones, with some missing. This sample has roughly 100,000 clones, with around 74% found just once. The sample consisted of PBMCs. These receptors were obtained from a man aged 35 to 55 in good health and CMV-seronegative.

The chain combines TRBV27 with TRBJ1-5; 8 bases agree with TRBD1. Trimming removed 6 bases from V and 2 bases from J; junction bases left unmatched: 9. This CDR3 has 16 amino acids. CDR1 MNHEY and CDR2 SMNVEV come from the germline V gene (reference sequence). The CDR3 loop reads CASRRITGGGNQPQHF. In DNA, the CDR3 is TGTGCCAGCAGGCGAATCACAGGGGGGGGCAATCAGCCCCAGCATTTT.

In the case of this clone: Other DNA variants within this sample encode the same CDR3. This rearrangement joins TRBV19 to TRBJ1-4, with 9 positions matching TRBD1. CDR1 and CDR2 (germline): LNHDA, SQIVND (reference sequence). The CDR3 totals 15 residues. Trimming cost V 9 bases and J 5 bases; bases outside gene matches: 10. CDR3 protein: CASRITGTGNEKLFF. As DNA, the CDR3 is TGTGCCAGCAGGATAACCGGGACAGGGAATGAAAAACTGTTTTTT.

V is TRBV5-1 and J is TRBJ1-2; D is unclear. There are 14 residues in the CDR3. Germline assignment: CDR1 SGHRS and CDR2 YFSETQ. The V end was cut by 4 bases, the J end by 2 bases, with 12 bases between. Here the CDR3 reads CASSPAGRNYGYTF. The CDR3, as DNA: TGCGCCAGCAGCCCCGCCGGGAGGAACTATGGCTACACCTTC.

The chain employs TRBV6-5 and TRBJ1-6; maybe TRBD1 (6 bases). V lost 0 bases and J 9 bases, leaving 12 bases between the germline ends. The germline CDR1 and CDR2 sequences are MNHEY and SVGAGI. The CDR3 is 15 amino acids. The CDR3 loop reads CASSYSSRGRSPLHF. The CDR3 DNA reads TGTGCCAGCAGTTACTCGAGCAGGGGACGTTCACCCCTCCACTTT.

The gene calls are TRBV7-2 and TRBJ1-4; a possible D gene is TRBD1 (5 bases). CDR1 and CDR2 from the germline V gene are SGHTA and FQGNSA. The germline V and J ends were trimmed by 5 bases and 7 bases, with 11 bases remaining between them. The CDR3 loop spans 13 amino acids. DNA for the CDR3: TGTGCCAGCAGCACGGGGCGGGGTGAAAAACTGTTTTTT. The encoded protein is CASSTGRGEKLFF. The whole variable domain, filled in from reference TRBV7-2 and TRBJ1-4, reads GAGVSQSPSNKVTEKGKDVELRCDPISGHTALYWYRQSLGQGLEFLIYFQGNSAPDKSGLPSDRFSAERTGGSVSTLTIQRTQQEDSAVYLCASSTGRGEKLFFGSGTQLSVL.